Below are 17 T cell receptor beta chains sequenced from a single sample in a study of T cell repertoires in cytomegalovirus infection. TCRdb ran MiXCR on the reads and lists one entry per CDR3 protein. Of some 180,000 distinct CDR3 sequences listed, roughly 19% were seen once; the top ten hold 2.5% to 3%. The sample comprised PBMCs. These receptor sequences come from a human donor in good health (CMV status not recorded). Some clones in this sample may be carry-over from other donors' samples.

The chain has TRBV19 and TRBJ1-2, with 9 bases lining up with TRBD1. V lost 10 bases and J lost 6; bases outside the gene matches: 18. The length of the CDR3 is 16 residues. Germline CDR1 is LNHDA and CDR2 is SQIVND (reference sequence). The CDR3 here is CAIGPGQGNTRDGYTF. The CDR3 nucleotides are TGTGCCATTGGCCCGGGACAGGGAAACACAAGGGATGGCTACACCTTC.

This clonotype showed up many times. The rearrangement links TRBV18 to TRBJ2-6, with D possibly matching TRBD1 (5 bases). Deletions cut 4 bases from V and 4 bases from J, with 14 bases between. Germline-derived CDR1 and CDR2 are KGHSH and LQKENI. The CDR3 contains 16 residues. CDR3 DNA sequence: TGTGCCAGCTCACTGTCTCAGGGATCCGGGGCCAACGTCCTGACTTTC. Residues: CASSLSQGSGANVLTF.

This clonotype turned up a few times. The chain uses TRBV27 and TRBJ2-1, with TRBD2 matching over 7 bases. CDR1 is MNHEY and CDR2 is SMNVEV in the germline V gene (reference sequence). The CDR3 runs 15 residues. The trim removed 5 bases at V and 0 bases at J, leaving 4 bases unmatched. The CDR3 loop is CASSVGGSSYNEQFF. CDR3 DNA sequence: TGTGCCAGCAGTGTTGGCGGGAGCTCCTACAATGAGCAGTTCTTC.

The V gene is TRBV20-1, the J gene TRBJ1-1, with TRBD1 identical over 9 bases. In germline, CDR1 is DFQATT, CDR2 SNEGSKA (reference sequence). The CDR3 has 12 residues. Trimming removed 5 bases from V and 8 bases from J; junction bases left unmatched: 6. The chain's CDR3 is CSAYYRGQEAFF. The DNA for the CDR3 is TGCAGTGCTTACTACAGGGGGCAGGAAGCTTTCTTT.

The rearrangement links TRBV6-2 or TRBV6-3 to TRBJ2-1; TRBD2 matches at 9 bases. Per the germline V gene, CDR1 is MNHEY and CDR2 is SVGEGT. There are 17 residues in the CDR3. V lost 1 base to trimming and J lost 6 bases; unmatched junction nucleotides: 10. CDR3 in amino acids: CASSYFAGSGRGNEQFF. CDR3 DNA: TGTGCCAGCAGTTACTTCGCCGGTAGCGGGAGAGGCAATGAGCAGTTCTTC.

At least ten counts were recorded for this clonotype. This chain uses TRBV10-3 with TRBJ2-7, with TRBD1 matching 8 bases. Trimming cost V 6 bases and J 0 bases; bases outside gene matches: 4. This CDR3 contains 14 residues. Germline values: CDR1 ENHRY, CDR2 SYGVKD. CDR3 sequence (DNA): TGTGCCATCAGAGGACAGGGAAACTCCTACGAGCAGTACTTC. This encodes CAIRGQGNSYEQYF.

This clonotype appeared many times. The chain carries TRBV6-5 and TRBJ2-7, with 8 bases that match TRBD2. The V segment lost 6 bases and the J segment 3 bases; nucleotides outside the gene matches: 7. In germline, CDR1 is MNHEY, CDR2 SVGAGI. This CDR3 is built from 14 residues. CDR3 sequence reads: CASSRGLVFYEQYF. CDR3 bases: TGTGCCAGCAGCCGGGGACTAGTCTTCTACGAGCAGTACTTC.

This clonotype was observed a few times. The genes are TRBV5-4 and TRBJ2-3, with 9 bases matching TRBD2. V was clipped by 3 bases and J by 4 bases; unmatched bases: 9. In germline, CDR1 is SGHNT, CDR2 YYREEE (reference sequence). The CDR3 length is 16 residues. CDR3 sequence (DNA): TGTGCCAGCAGCTCCCGTGGCGGGAGGGGGGCAGATACGCAGTATTTT. Protein: CASSSRGGRGADTQYF.

This clonotype was counted at least ten times. The V and J genes are TRBV28 and TRBJ2-1; weak D call: TRBD2 (6 bases). From germline, CDR1 is MDHEN and CDR2 SYDVKM. The CDR3 is 13 amino acids. V lost 7 bases and J lost 9, with 16 bases in between. The CDR3 spells CASTLPGGVEQFF. CDR3 DNA sequence: TGTGCCAGCACCTTGCCTGGCGGGGTTGAGCAGTTCTTC. The whole variable domain, remainder taken from reference TRBV28 and TRBJ2-1, is DVKVTQSSRYLVKRTGEKVFLECVQDMDHENMFWYRQDPGLGLRLIYFSYDVKMKEKGDIPEGYSVSREKKERFSLILESASTNQTSMYLCASTLPGGVEQFFGPGTRLTVL.

V usage is TRBV5-6 and J usage is TRBJ2-7, with D perhaps TRBD2 (6 bases). Per the germline V gene, CDR1 is SGHDT and CDR2 is YYEEEE. V lost 3 bases and J lost 6, with 22 bases in between. The CDR3 runs 16 residues. The CDR3 reads CASSSGGWGRPAEQYF. CDR3 DNA: TGTGCCAGCAGCTCAGGAGGGTGGGGTCGTCCAGCCGAGCAGTACTTC.

This clonotype was observed once. This chain uses TRBV7-9 with TRBJ1-5; no firm D call. Germline assignment: CDR1 SEHNR and CDR2 FQNEAQ (reference sequence). The CDR3 has 14 residues. Trimming took 4 bases from V and 5 from J, leaving 12 bases between them. As DNA, the CDR3 is TGTGCCAGCAGCTCCGGCGAGGAGGATCAGCCCCAGCATTTT. Translating it yields CASSSGEEDQPQHF.

As DNA, the CDR3 is TGTGCCAGCAGCTTAGCTAGGAGGGATGGGCCCCAGCATTTT. Protein: CASSLARRDGPQHF. The gene calls are TRBV7-2 and TRBJ1-5; no reliable D call. The CDR3 length is 14 residues. Per germline, CDR1 SGHTA and CDR2 FQGNSA. The V end lost 0 bases, the J end lost 9 bases, and 12 bases lay between the germline ends.

This clonotype has at least ten counts. J is TRBJ2-5 and V is TRBV5-5; possibly TRBD1 for D (6 bases). V was clipped by 0 bases and J by 4 bases, with 16 bases between them. The V gene's germline CDR1 is SGHKS and CDR2 YYEKEE (reference sequence). The CDR3 consists of 16 residues. DNA of the CDR3: TGTGCCAGCAGCTTGGGCCAAACAGGGTGGGGAGAGACCCAGTACTTC. Its protein is CASSLGQTGWGETQYF.

This clonotype occurred a few times. The J gene is TRBJ2-1, the V gene TRBV6-5; 8 bases fit TRBD2. Germline loops: CDR1 MNHEY, CDR2 SVGAGI. V dropped 2 bases and J dropped 9; count of bases not matched to a gene: 6. The CDR3 extends over 14 amino acids. The CDR3 DNA reads as TGTGCCAGCAGTTACGGGTCAGCGGGAGCTGAGCAGTTCTTC. Translated: CASSYGSAGAEQFF.

The genes are TRBV2 and TRBJ2-4; D unresolved. The germline CDR1 and CDR2 sequences are SNHLY and FYNNEI. V gave up 6 bases and J gave up 0 bases, with 3 bases separating them. This CDR3 is 12 amino acids long. The CDR3: CASRLAKNIQYF. CDR3 nucleotide sequence: TGTGCCAGCAGGCTAGCCAAAAACATTCAGTACTTC.

This clonotype has only a few counts. The gene calls are TRBV12-3 or TRBV12-4 and TRBJ1-2; a possible D gene is TRBD1 (5 bases). V lost 5 bases to trimming and J lost 4 bases, with 11 bases between them. CDR3 size: 13 residues. The CDR3 spells CASSRQIAYGYTF. In nucleotides, the CDR3 is TGTGCCAGCAGTAGACAGATAGCCTATGGCTACACCTTC.

J is TRBJ1-6 and V is TRBV20-1; D is unresolved. V lost 4 bases to trimming and J lost 9 bases, with 13 bases between them. CDR3 length equals 13 residues. Germline V gives CDR1 DFQATT, CDR2 SNEGSKA (reference sequence). The CDR3 is CSAIPGGSSPLHF. Here the CDR3 DNA reads TGCAGTGCTATCCCCGGCGGGAGTTCACCCCTCCACTTT.